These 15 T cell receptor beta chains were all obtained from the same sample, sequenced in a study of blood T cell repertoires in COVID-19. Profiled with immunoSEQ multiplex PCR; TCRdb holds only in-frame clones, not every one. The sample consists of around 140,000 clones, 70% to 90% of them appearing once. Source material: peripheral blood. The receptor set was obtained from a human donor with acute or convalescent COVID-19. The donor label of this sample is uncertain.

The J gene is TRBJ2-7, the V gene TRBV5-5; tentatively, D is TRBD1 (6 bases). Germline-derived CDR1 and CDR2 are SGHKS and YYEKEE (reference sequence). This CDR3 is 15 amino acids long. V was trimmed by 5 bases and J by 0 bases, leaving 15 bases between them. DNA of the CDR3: TGTGCCAGCAGTAGGGCCGGGACAAACTCCTACGAGCAGTACTTC. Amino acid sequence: CASSRAGTNSYEQYF.

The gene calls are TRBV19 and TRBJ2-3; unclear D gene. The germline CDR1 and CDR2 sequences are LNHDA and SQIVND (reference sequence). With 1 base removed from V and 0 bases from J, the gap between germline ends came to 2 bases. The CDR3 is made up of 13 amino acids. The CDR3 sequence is CASSIASTDTQYF. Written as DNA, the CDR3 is TGTGCCAGTAGTATAGCTAGCACAGATACGCAGTATTTT.

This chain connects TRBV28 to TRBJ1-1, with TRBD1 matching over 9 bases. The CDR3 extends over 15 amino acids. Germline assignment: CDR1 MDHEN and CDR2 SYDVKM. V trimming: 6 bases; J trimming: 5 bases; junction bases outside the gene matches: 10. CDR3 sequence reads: CASRYQDRGGTEAFF. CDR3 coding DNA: TGTGCCAGCAGATACCAAGACAGGGGGGGAACTGAAGCTTTCTTT.

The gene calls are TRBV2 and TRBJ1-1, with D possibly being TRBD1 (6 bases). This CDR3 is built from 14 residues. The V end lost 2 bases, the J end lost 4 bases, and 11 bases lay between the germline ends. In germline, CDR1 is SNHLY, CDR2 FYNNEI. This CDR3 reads CASSEIRTATEAFF. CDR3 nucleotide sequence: TGTGCCAGCAGTGAAATTCGGACAGCCACTGAAGCTTTCTTT.

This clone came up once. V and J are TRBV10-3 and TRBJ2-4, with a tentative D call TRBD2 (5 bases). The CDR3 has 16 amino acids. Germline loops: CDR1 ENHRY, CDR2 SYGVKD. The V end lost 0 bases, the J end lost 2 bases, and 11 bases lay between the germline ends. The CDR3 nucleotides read TGTGCCATCAGTGAGTCGGGGTCGGGAACCAAAAACATTCAGTACTTC. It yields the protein CAISESGSGTKNIQYF.

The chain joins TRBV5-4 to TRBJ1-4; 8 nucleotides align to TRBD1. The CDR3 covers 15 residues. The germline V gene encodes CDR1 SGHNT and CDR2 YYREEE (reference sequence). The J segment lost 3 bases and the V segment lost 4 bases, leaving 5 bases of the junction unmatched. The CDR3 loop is CASSLQTGANEKLFF. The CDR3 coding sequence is TGTGCCAGCAGCCTCCAGACAGGGGCTAATGAAAAACTGTTTTTT. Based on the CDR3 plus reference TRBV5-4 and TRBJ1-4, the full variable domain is ETGVTQSPTHLIKTRGQQVTLRCSSQSGHNTVSWYQQALGQGPQFIFQYYREEENGRGNFPPRFSGLQFPNYSSELNVNALELDDSALYLCASSLQTGANEKLFFGSGTQLSVL.

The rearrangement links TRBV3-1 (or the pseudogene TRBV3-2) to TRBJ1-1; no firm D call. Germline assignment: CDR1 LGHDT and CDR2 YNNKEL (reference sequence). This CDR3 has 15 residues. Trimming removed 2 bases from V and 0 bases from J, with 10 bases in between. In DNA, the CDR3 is TGTGCCAGCAGCCAATGGAGGGAAATGAACACTGAAGCTTTCTTT. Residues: CASSQWREMNTEAFF.

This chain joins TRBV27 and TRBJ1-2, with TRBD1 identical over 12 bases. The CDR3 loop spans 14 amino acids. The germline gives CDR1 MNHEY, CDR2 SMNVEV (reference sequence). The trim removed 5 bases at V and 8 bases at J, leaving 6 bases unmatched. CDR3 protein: CASSVGQGARGYTF. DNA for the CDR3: TGTGCCAGCAGTGTGGGACAGGGGGCTCGAGGCTACACCTTC.

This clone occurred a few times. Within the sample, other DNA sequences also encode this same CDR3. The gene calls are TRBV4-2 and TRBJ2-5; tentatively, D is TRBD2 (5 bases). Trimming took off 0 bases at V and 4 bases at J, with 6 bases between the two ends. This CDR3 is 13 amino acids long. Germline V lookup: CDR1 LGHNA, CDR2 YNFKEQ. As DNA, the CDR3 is TGTGCCAGCAGCCAAGATCGGGGAGAGACCCAGTACTTC. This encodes CASSQDRGETQYF.

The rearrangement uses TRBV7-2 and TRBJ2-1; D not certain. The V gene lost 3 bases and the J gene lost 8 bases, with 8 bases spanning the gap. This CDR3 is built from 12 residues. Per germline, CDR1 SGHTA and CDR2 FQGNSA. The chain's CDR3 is CASSLTGYEQFF. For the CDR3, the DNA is TGTGCCAGCAGCTTGACGGGTTATGAGCAGTTCTTC.

The CDR3: CASSPQGDRSNQPQHF. CDR3 nucleotides: TGTGCCAGCTCACCACAAGGAGACAGAAGCAATCAGCCCCAGCATTTT. The V gene is TRBV18, the J gene TRBJ1-5; a possible D gene is TRBD1 (5 bases). V lost 1 base to trimming and J lost 1 base, with 11 bases between them. From germline, CDR1 is KGHSH and CDR2 LQKENI. The CDR3 loop spans 16 amino acids.

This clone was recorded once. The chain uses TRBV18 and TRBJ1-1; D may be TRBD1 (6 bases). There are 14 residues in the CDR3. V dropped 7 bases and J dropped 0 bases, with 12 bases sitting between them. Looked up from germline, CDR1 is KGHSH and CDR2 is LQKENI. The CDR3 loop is CASLRDTLNTEAFF. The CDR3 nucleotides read TGTGCCAGCTTACGGGACACATTGAACACTGAAGCTTTCTTT.

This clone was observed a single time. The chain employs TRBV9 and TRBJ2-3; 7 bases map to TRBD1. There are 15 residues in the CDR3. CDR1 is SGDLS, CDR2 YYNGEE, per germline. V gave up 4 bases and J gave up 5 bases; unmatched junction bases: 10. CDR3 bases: TGTGCCAGCAGCTTAGGACAGGTATTGAAAGATACGCAGTATTTT. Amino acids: CASSLGQVLKDTQYF.

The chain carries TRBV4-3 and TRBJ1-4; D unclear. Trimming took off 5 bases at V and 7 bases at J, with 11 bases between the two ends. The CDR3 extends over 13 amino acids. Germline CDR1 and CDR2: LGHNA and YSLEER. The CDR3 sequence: CASSRDEGEKLFF. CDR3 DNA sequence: TGCGCCAGCAGCAGGGATGAGGGTGAAAAACTGTTTTTT.

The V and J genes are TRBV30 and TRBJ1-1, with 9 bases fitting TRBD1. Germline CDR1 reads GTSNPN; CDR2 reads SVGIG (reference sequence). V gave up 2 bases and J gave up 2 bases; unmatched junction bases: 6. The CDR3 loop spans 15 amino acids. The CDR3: CAWSSGTGFNTEAFF. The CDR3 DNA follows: TGTGCCTGGAGTTCCGGGACAGGGTTTAACACTGAAGCTTTCTTT. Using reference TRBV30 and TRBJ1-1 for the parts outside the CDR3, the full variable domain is SQTIHQWPATLVQPVGSPLSLECTVEGTSNPNLYWYRQAAGRGLQLLFYSVGIGQISSEVPQNLSASRPQDRQFILSSKKLLLSDSGFYLCAWSSGTGFNTEAFFGQGTRLTVV.